Following are 21 T cell receptor beta chains from one sample sequenced in a study of CD8 T cells in ankylosing spondylitis. General study results and limits: A TCR beta motif of under ten highly homologous variants appeared characteristic of ankylosing spondylitis blood.

One entry per CDR3 protein, called by TCRdb with MiXCR from the 5' RACE reads. The table shows around 490,000 distinct CDR3 sequences, with roughly 5.2% occurring only once. No antigen is known for these receptors. Sequencing input: blood, either unsorted or a sorted T cell fraction (not recorded which). These receptors came from a male donor with ankylosing spondylitis.

The V gene is TRBV28, the J gene TRBJ1-5; 8 bases line up with TRBD1. The germline CDR1 and CDR2 sequences are MDHEN and SYDVKM. V lost 5 bases and J lost 5; bases outside the gene matches: 2. The CDR3 length is 13 residues. The CDR3 DNA is TGTGCCAGCAGTGACAGGGGTTATCAGCCCCAGCATTTT. Translation: CASSDRGYQPQHF.

This clonotype was seen a few times. This may be a read error: a much more frequent sequence differs by one nucleotide. The chain recombines TRBV20-1 with TRBJ2-3; 10 bases line up with TRBD2. The CDR3 runs 13 residues. Germline V gene lookup returns CDR1 DFQATT and CDR2 SNEGSKA (reference sequence). The CDR3 nucleotides are TGCACTGCAGCGGGAGGGGGCCCCGTCACGCAGTATTTT. Protein: CTAAGGGPVTQYF.

This clonotype was detected many times. This chain uses TRBV6-5 with TRBJ1-2, with 9 bases matching TRBD1. The J segment lost 4 bases and the V segment lost 2 bases, leaving 2 bases of the junction unmatched. Germline V CDR1 and CDR2: MNHEY, SVGAGI. This CDR3 comprises 14 residues. The CDR3 sequence: CASSYETGGYGYTF. The CDR3 DNA reads TGTGCCAGCAGTTACGAGACAGGGGGCTATGGCTACACCTTC.

Concerning this clonotype itself: A read error may explain this, as a much larger clone is one base away. V is TRBV6-5 and J is TRBJ2-7; D gene uncertain. Germline V gives CDR1 MNHEY, CDR2 SVGAGI. The germline V and J ends were trimmed by 4 bases and 8 bases, with 9 bases remaining between them. The CDR3 covers 11 residues. The CDR3 loop is CASSWFRQQYF. CDR3 nucleotide sequence: TGTGCCAGCAGTTGGTTTCGACAGCAGTACTTC.

The CDR3 region is CAISESYGDRGLVWDTEAFF. CDR3 in DNA: TGTGCCATCAGTGAGTCGTACGGGGACAGGGGGCTCGTTTGGGACACTGAAGCTTTCTTT. The rearrangement links TRBV10-3 to TRBJ1-1, with TRBD1 identical over 12 bases. The CDR3 totals 20 residues. Germline V gene sequence: CDR1 ENHRY, CDR2 SYGVKD. Losses at the gene ends were 0 bases for V and 3 bases for J; bases not matched to a gene: 14.

At least ten counts were recorded for this clonotype. At one end, the junction sequence differs from germline, possibly due to a read error. The chain employs TRBV12-3 or TRBV12-4 and TRBJ2-1; TRBD2 aligns across 13 bases. This CDR3 comprises 16 residues. CDR3 DNA sequence: TGCGCCAGCAGCTTGGGACTAGCGGGGCCCTACAATGAGCAGTTCTTC. Translating gives CASSLGLAGPYNEQFF.

This clonotype was counted many times. J is TRBJ2-7 and V is TRBV7-9; TRBD1 matches 9 bases. Germline V gene lookup returns CDR1 SEHNR and CDR2 FQNEAQ (reference sequence). The CDR3 runs to 16 residues. V trimming: 3 bases; J trimming: 2 bases; junction bases outside the gene matches: 8. CDR3 sequence reads: CASSFLGGQGAYEQYF. Here the CDR3 DNA reads TGTGCCAGCAGCTTCCTGGGGGGACAGGGTGCCTACGAGCAGTACTTC.

This clonotype turned up a few times. The V and J genes are TRBV5-1 and TRBJ2-2; no firm D call. Germline loops: CDR1 SGHRS, CDR2 YFSETQ. Trimming took 5 bases from V and 1 from J, leaving 6 bases between them. The CDR3 has 13 amino acids. CDR3 sequence: CASSWGNTGELFF. The CDR3, as DNA: TGCGCCAGCAGTTGGGGGAACACCGGGGAGCTGTTTTTT.

This clonotype occurred many times. The genes are TRBV15 and TRBJ1-5; D ambiguous. The CDR3 loop spans 15 amino acids. Germline CDR1 is LNHNV and CDR2 is YYDKDF (reference sequence). V was trimmed by 2 bases and J by 5 bases, leaving 13 bases between them. The CDR3 DNA is TGTGCCACCAGCAGATCCCCCGGGTCGGATCAGCCCCAGCATTTT. Its protein product is CATSRSPGSDQPQHF.

This clonotype has at least ten counts. This chain links TRBV28 with TRBJ1-6; possibly TRBD1 for D (6 bases). This CDR3 spans 13 amino acids. V lost 5 bases, J lost 5 bases, and 7 bases lay in between. CDR1 and CDR2 from the germline V gene are MDHEN and SYDVKM. The chain's CDR3 is CASSDRNNSPLHF. CDR3 nucleotide sequence: TGTGCCAGCAGTGACAGGAATAATTCACCCCTCCACTTT.

This clonotype was seen repeatedly, ten times or more. J is TRBJ2-7 and V is TRBV5-1, with D possibly being TRBD1 (5 bases). Per the germline V gene, CDR1 is SGHRS and CDR2 is YFSETQ. The CDR3 runs to 14 residues. V shed 4 bases and J shed 5 bases, with 16 bases lying between them. The CDR3: CASSRTPTTDEQYF. CDR3 DNA sequence: TGCGCCAGCAGCCGGACACCAACGACCGACGAGCAGTACTTC.

This clonotype has a count of ten or more. This chain connects TRBV20-1 to TRBJ1-1, with 7 nucleotides matching TRBD1. The CDR3 runs to 12 residues. Germline V gene lookup returns CDR1 DFQATT and CDR2 SNEGSKA (reference sequence). The V segment lost 6 bases and the J segment 6 bases; nucleotides outside the gene matches: 7. The CDR3 region has the DNA TGCAGTGCCCGGGCAGGGGGGTCTGAAGCTTTCTTT. Translated, it gives CSARAGGSEAFF.

This clonotype occurred a few times. This chain joins TRBV20-1 and TRBJ1-5, with D possibly matching TRBD1 (5 bases). V dropped 2 bases and J dropped 3 bases, with 20 bases sitting between them. Germline V CDR1 and CDR2: DFQATT, SNEGSKA (reference sequence). The CDR3 contains 17 residues. The CDR3 protein is CSARPFQKGTPNQPQHF. The CDR3 nucleotides are TGCAGTGCTAGACCCTTCCAAAAAGGGACTCCCAATCAGCCCCAGCATTTT.

This clonotype was observed at least ten times. J is TRBJ2-5 and V is TRBV7-8; D is perhaps TRBD2 (6 bases). Germline loops: CDR1 SGHVS, CDR2 FQNEAQ. Between the trimmed V and J ends, which lost 0 bases and 0 bases, there was a span of 14 bases. The CDR3 totals 17 residues. The CDR3 loop is CASSLAGRGSYQETQYF. CDR3 in DNA: TGTGCCAGCAGCTTAGCGGGGCGGGGCTCGTACCAAGAGACCCAGTACTTC.

This clonotype has a count of ten or more. This sequence joins TRBV10-3 and TRBJ2-2; weak D call: TRBD2 (6 bases). Germline values: CDR1 ENHRY, CDR2 SYGVKD. V was shortened by 0 bases and J by 1 base, with 9 bases between the two germline ends. The CDR3 runs to 16 residues. The CDR3 region is CAISESSSGNTGELFF. The DNA for the CDR3 is TGTGCCATCAGTGAGTCGAGTAGCGGGAACACCGGGGAGCTGTTTTTT.

This clonotype was picked up a small number of times. The chain combines TRBV20-1 with TRBJ2-1; D is uncertain. Trimming pared 4 bases from V and 9 bases from J, leaving 10 bases between. Germline CDR1 DFQATT, CDR2 SNEGSKA (reference sequence). This CDR3 contains 11 residues. The CDR3 spells CSAKLSSEQFF. In nucleotides, the CDR3 is TGCAGTGCTAAGCTTTCTTCTGAGCAGTTCTTC.

Only a few counts were recorded for this clonotype. This chain uses TRBV4-3 with TRBJ1-2, with D possibly being TRBD1 (6 bases). Trimming took off 1 base at V and 2 bases at J, with 11 bases between the two ends. CDR3 size: 15 residues. Germline CDR1 and CDR2: LGHNA and YSLEER. The CDR3 loop reads CASSQAGTLNYGYTF. CDR3 DNA sequence: TGCGCCAGCAGCCAAGCCGGGACACTCAACTATGGCTACACCTTC.

This clonotype was seen at least ten times. A read error may produce the germline difference seen at one junction end. CDR3 coding DNA: TGTTCCAGCAGTTACTCCGGTGTGGGCAATCAGCCCCAGCATTTT. Its translation is CSSSYSGVGNQPQHF. The genes are TRBV6-5 and TRBJ1-5, with no clear D. This CDR3 has 15 residues. Per the germline V gene, CDR1 is MNHEY and CDR2 is SVGAGI.

The CDR3 here is CASSLDKGNYGYTF. Here the CDR3 DNA reads TGCGCCAGCAGCTTGGATAAGGGGAACTATGGCTACACCTTC. The chain employs TRBV5-1 and TRBJ1-2, with a tentative D call TRBD1 (5 bases). The V gene's germline CDR1 is SGHRS and CDR2 YFSETQ. V lost 0 bases to trimming and J lost 2 bases, with 8 bases between them. The CDR3 runs to 14 residues. Complete variable domain (other parts from reference TRBV5-1 and TRBJ1-2): KAGVTQTPRYLIKTRGQQVTLSCSPISGHRSVSWYQQTPGQGLQFLFEYFSETQRNKGNFPGRFSGRQFSNSRSEMNVSTLELGDSALYLCASSLDKGNYGYTFGSGTRLTVV.

In its sample, this clonotype was seen many times. This sequence joins TRBV5-1 and TRBJ2-1; unclear D gene. The CDR3 spans 15 residues. Between the trimmed V and J ends, which lost 4 bases and 3 bases, there was a span of 14 bases. Per the germline V gene, CDR1 is SGHRS and CDR2 is YFSETQ. The CDR3 protein is CASSPDSPLYNEQFF. CDR3 nucleotide sequence: TGCGCCAGCAGCCCCGACTCCCCCCTCTACAATGAGCAGTTCTTC.

This clonotype turned up a few times. The chain has TRBV5-1 and TRBJ2-7; a possible D gene is TRBD2 (6 bases). Germline CDR1 is SGHRS and CDR2 is YFSETQ. V lost 8 bases to trimming and J lost 4 bases, with 19 bases between them. This CDR3 comprises 14 residues. The CDR3 DNA follows: TGCGCCAGTTCGGGGGTACCCATGCGATACGAGCAGTACTTC. Translating it yields CASSGVPMRYEQYF.